The entry that follows covers one T cell receptor beta chain sequence. The antigen is not known. Adults of Caucasian background living in Nashville, Tennessee made up all donors. Measured with immunoSEQ multiplex PCR; TCRdb has only the in-frame clones, and not every one. The sample yields millions of clones, 85% to 95% seen once. These data belong to a study of shared clonotypes between healthy human individuals. Study-wide background: CD8 memory received one plate per donor, CD8 naive two, CD4 memory three and CD4 naive three.

Germline CDR1 is MNHEY and CDR2 is SVGAGI. The CDR3 contains 12 residues. Trimming pared 8 bases from V and 6 bases from J, leaving 10 bases between. General study findings and limits: Estimated clonotype richness was generally higher in naive than memory subsets.

The genes are TRBV6-5 and TRBJ1-4; perhaps TRBD1 as D (6 bases). Sequenced sample: naive CD4+ T cells from PBMCs. Subset described: CD45RA+ positively selected. This TCR derives from a man aged 18-30 years in good health. Some clones in this sample may be carry-over from other donors' samples. The chain's CDR3 is CASAQGDEKLFF. The CDR3 nucleotides read TGTGCCAGCGCACAGGGAGATGAAAAACTGTTTTTT.